The T cell receptor (beta chain) under discussion was sequenced for a study of PD-1 blockade in mismatch repair-deficient tumors. Germline loops: CDR1 SNHLY, CDR2 FYNNEI. This CDR3 is 14 amino acids long. V lost 4 bases and J 3 bases, leaving 13 bases between the germline ends. The protocol was immunoSEQ multiplex PCR, while the TCRdb copy is restricted to in-frame clones and leaves out a portion. The sample shows 65,000 to 80,000 clones, 70% to 80% of them seen only once. This clone was observed a handful of times. This sequence originates from an adult with mismatch repair-deficient cancer. The chain couples TRBV2 to TRBJ2-7; possible D gene TRBD1, 6 bases. The input for sequencing was peripheral blood, taken 2 weeks after starting pembrolizumab. In nucleotides, the CDR3 is TGTGCCAGCAGTGTCGGCAGGGGCGACTACGAGCAGTACTTC. Protein product: CASSVGRGDYEQYF. The full variable domain, completed using reference TRBV2 and TRBJ2-7, is EPEVTQTPSHQVTQMGQEVILRCVPISNHLYFYWYRQILGQKVEFLVSFYNNEISEKSEIFDDQFSVERPDGSNFTLKIRSTKLEDSAMYFCASSVGRGDYEQYFGPGTRLTVT.